Listed below are T cell receptor beta chains from one sample, sequenced in a study of molecular identifiers for immune sequencing clone quantification. TCRdb analysed the PCR reads with MiXCR anew, one entry per CDR3 protein. The repertoire holds some 97,000 distinct CDR3 sequences, with 36% as singletons. The sequenced sample was naive CD8+ T cells from blood, with Jurkat cell RNA spiked in. The source is a human donor in good health. Some libraries in this study had Jurkat cell RNA spiked in. Both conserved end residues are part of each CDR3. The order of the fields is clone size, V gene, J gene, D gene, CDR3 length, CDR3 DNA, CDR3 protein. The D gene is left open where the match is weak. Some rows mark clone size as missing; the rest say once, few, many or name a class of expanded clone.

abundance: -; v_gene: TRBV5-4; j_gene: TRBJ2-7; d_gene: -; len: 14; CDR3nt: TGTGCCAGCAGCACCCGGTGGACACTTTCCGAGCAGTACTTC; CDR3aa: CASSTRWTLSEQYF
abundance: few; v_gene: TRBV4-2; j_gene: TRBJ2-7; d_gene: TRBD1; len: 17; CDR3nt: TGTGCCAGCAGCCAAGAAGGGGATACAGGGGAACCCTACGAGCAGTACTTC; CDR3aa: CASSQEGDTGEPYEQYF
abundance: -; v_gene: TRBV7-2; j_gene: TRBJ2-2; d_gene: TRBD2; len: 15; CDR3nt: TGTGCCAGCAGGGGGACTAGCGCTTACACCGGGGAGCTGTTTTTT; CDR3aa: CASRGTSAYTGELFF
abundance: -; v_gene: TRBV25-1; j_gene: TRBJ2-7; d_gene: -; len: 14; CDR3nt: TGTGCCAGCAGTGATCAGGCTTACTCCTACGAGCAGTACTTC; CDR3aa: CASSDQAYSYEQYF
abundance: few; v_gene: TRBV12-3/TRBV12-4; j_gene: TRBJ2-7; d_gene: -; len: 15; CDR3nt: TGTGCCAGCAGTTTAGGGCAGGGCGTGCGCTACGAGCAGTACTTC; CDR3aa: CASSLGQGVRYEQYF
abundance: few; v_gene: TRBV28; j_gene: TRBJ2-5; d_gene: TRBD1; len: 17; CDR3nt: TGTGCCAGCAGTTCAACACTCGGGACAGGGCCTCCGGAGACCCAGTACTTC; CDR3aa: CASSSTLGTGPPETQYF
abundance: few; v_gene: TRBV21-1; j_gene: TRBJ1-1; d_gene: -; len: 17; CDR3nt: TGTGCCAACAGCAAAAAGTGGGGACAGCCAGGGAACACTGAAGCTTTCTTT; CDR3aa: CANSKKWGQPGNTEAFF
abundance: few; v_gene: TRBV11-2; j_gene: TRBJ2-7; d_gene: TRBD2; len: 16; CDR3nt: TGTGCCAGCAGCTTAGTTAGCGGGAGAAAATCCTACGAGCAGTACTTC; CDR3aa: CASSLVSGRKSYEQYF
abundance: many; v_gene: TRBV5-1; j_gene: TRBJ2-7; d_gene: TRBD2; len: 13; CDR3nt: TGCGCCAGCAGACTAGCGGCCTCCTACGAGCAGTACTTC; CDR3aa: CASRLAASYEQYF
abundance: -; v_gene: TRBV6-6; j_gene: TRBJ1-1; d_gene: TRBD1; len: 11; CDR3nt: TGTGCCAGCAAGACAGGGTCTGAAGCTTTCTTT; CDR3aa: CASKTGSEAFF
abundance: once; v_gene: TRBV27; j_gene: TRBJ1-5; d_gene: -; len: 14; CDR3nt: TGTGCCAGCAGTGTTCAGGGTTTCAATCAGCCCCAGCATTTT; CDR3aa: CASSVQGFNQPQHF
abundance: once; v_gene: TRBV11-2; j_gene: TRBJ2-5; d_gene: TRBD2; len: 19; CDR3nt: TGTGCCAGCAGCTTAGCAGGAAGACTAGCGGGAATTCAAAAAGGGACCCAGTACTTC; CDR3aa: CASSLAGRLAGIQKGTQYF
abundance: once; v_gene: TRBV27; j_gene: TRBJ1-1; d_gene: -; len: 14; CDR3nt: TGTGCCAGCAGTTTTTTTGTGGGGGGGACTGAAGCTTTCTTT; CDR3aa: CASSFFVGGTEAFF
abundance: few; v_gene: TRBV20-1; j_gene: TRBJ2-1; d_gene: TRBD2; len: 14; CDR3nt: TGCAGTGCAACCAGACTAGCCCAAAAGAATGAGCAGTTCTTC; CDR3aa: CSATRLAQKNEQFF
abundance: many; v_gene: TRBV4-1; j_gene: TRBJ2-1; d_gene: TRBD2; len: 17; CDR3nt: TGCGCCAGCAGCCTGAGAGGACTAGCGGGAGGGGCAGGGGAGCAGTTCTTC; CDR3aa: CASSLRGLAGGAGEQFF